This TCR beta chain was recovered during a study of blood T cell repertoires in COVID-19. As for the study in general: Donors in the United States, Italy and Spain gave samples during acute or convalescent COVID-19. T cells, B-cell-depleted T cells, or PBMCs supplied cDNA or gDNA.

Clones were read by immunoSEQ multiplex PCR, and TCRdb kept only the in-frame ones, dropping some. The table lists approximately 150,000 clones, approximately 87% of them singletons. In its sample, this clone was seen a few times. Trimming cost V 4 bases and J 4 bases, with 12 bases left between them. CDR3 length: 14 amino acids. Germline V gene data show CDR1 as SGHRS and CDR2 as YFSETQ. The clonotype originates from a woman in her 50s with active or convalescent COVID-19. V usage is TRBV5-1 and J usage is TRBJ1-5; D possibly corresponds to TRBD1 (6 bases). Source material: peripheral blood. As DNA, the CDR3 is TGCGCCAGCAGCCCCGGGACACCAAATCAGCCCCAGCATTTT. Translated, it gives CASSPGTPNQPQHF.